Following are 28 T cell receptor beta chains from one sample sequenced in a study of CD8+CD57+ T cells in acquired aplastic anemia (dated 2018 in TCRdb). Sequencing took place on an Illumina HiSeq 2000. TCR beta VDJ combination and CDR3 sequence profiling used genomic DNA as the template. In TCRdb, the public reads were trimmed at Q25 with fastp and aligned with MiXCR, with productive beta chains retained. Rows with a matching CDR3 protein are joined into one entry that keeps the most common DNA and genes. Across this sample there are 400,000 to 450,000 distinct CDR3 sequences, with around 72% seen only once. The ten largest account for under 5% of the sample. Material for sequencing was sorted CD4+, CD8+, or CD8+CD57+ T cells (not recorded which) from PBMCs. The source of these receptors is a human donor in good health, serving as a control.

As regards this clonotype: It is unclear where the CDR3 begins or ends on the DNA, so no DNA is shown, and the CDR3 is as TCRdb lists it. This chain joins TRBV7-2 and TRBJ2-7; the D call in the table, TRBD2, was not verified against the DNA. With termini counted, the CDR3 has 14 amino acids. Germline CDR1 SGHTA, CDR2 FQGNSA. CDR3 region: CASSFAAGTVNKEF.

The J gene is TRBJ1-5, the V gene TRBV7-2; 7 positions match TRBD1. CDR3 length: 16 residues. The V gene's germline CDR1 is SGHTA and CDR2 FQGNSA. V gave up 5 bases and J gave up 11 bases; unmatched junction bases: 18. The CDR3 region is CASSLETGSSGHTQHF. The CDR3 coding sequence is TGTGCCAGCAGCCTCGAGACAGGGAGCTCTGGACACACCCAGCATTTT.

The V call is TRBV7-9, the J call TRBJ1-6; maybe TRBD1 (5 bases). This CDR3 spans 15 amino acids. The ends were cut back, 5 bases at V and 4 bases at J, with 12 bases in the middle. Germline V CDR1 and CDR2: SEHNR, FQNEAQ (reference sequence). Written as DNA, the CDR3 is TGTGCCAGCAGCAGGGGCGGACGGTATAATTCACCCCTCCACTTT. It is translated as CASSRGGRYNSPLHF.

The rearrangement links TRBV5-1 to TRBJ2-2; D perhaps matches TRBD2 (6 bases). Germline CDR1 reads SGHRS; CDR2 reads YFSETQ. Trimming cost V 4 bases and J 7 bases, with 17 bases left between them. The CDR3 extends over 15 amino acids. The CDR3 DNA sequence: TGCGCCAGCAGCGTTCTTCGGACCGGGAGCGGGGAGCTGTTTTTT. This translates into CASSVLRTGSGELFF.

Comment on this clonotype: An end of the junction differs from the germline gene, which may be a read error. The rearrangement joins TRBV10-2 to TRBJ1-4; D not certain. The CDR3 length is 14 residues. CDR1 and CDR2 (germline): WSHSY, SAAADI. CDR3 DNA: TGTGCCGGCCGTGAGGACCCCACATATGAAAAACTGTTTTTT. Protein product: CAGREDPTYEKLFF.

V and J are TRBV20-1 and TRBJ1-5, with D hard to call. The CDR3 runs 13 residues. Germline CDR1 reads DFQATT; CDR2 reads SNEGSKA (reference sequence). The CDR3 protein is CSAGPDRQQPQHF. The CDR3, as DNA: TGCAGCGCTGGACCTGACCGCCAACAGCCCCAGCATTTT.

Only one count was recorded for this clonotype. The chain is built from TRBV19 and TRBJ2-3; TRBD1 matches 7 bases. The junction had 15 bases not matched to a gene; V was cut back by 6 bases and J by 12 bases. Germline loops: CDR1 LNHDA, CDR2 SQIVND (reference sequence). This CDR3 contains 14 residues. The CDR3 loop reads CASRTRTGLEPQYF. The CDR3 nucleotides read TGTGCCAGTAGGACCCGGACAGGCTTAGAGCCCCAGTATTTT. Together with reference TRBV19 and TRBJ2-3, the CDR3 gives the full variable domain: DGGITQSPKYLFRKEGQNVTLSCEQNLNHDAMYWYRQDPGQGLRLIYYSQIVNDFQKGDIAEGYSVSREKKESFPLTVTSAQKNPTAFYLCASRTRTGLEPQYFGPGTRLTVL.

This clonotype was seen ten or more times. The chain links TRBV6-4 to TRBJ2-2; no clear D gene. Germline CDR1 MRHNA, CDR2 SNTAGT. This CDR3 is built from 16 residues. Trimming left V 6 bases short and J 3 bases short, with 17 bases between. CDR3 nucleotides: TGTGCCAGCAGCCCCACTCAGGTTGAGGACACCGGGGAGCTGTTTTTT. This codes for CASSPTQVEDTGELFF.

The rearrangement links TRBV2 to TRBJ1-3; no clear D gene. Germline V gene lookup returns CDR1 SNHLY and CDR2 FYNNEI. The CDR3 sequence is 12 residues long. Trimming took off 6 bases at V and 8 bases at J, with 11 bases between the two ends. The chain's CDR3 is CASSAHTDTIYF. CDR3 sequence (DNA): TGTGCCAGCAGCGCACACACGGACACCATATATTTT.

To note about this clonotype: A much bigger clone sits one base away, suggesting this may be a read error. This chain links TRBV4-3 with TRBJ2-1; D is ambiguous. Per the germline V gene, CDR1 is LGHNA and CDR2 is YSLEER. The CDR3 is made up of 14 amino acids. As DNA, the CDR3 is TGCGCCAGCAGCCAAGTTCATTTGTTGCATGAGCAGTCCTTC. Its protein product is CASSQVHLLHEQSF.

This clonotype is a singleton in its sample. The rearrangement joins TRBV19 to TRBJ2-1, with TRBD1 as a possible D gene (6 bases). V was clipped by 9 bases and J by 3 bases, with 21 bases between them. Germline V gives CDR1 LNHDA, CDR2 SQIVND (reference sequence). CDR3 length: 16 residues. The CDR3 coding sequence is TGTGCCAGCACAACGGTGGGGGCTGACCACTACAATGAGCAGTTCTTC. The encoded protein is CASTTVGADHYNEQFF. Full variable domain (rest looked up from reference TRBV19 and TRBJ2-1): DGGITQSPKYLFRKEGQNVTLSCEQNLNHDAMYWYRQDPGQGLRLIYYSQIVNDFQKGDIAEGYSVSREKKESFPLTVTSAQKNPTAFYLCASTTVGADHYNEQFFGPGTRLTVL.

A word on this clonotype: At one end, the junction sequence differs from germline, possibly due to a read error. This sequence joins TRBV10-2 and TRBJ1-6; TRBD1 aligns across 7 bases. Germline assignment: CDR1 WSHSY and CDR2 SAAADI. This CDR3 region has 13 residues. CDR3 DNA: TGTGCCAGCAGCGAGACAGGGTATTCACCCCCCCACTTT. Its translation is CASSETGYSPPHF.

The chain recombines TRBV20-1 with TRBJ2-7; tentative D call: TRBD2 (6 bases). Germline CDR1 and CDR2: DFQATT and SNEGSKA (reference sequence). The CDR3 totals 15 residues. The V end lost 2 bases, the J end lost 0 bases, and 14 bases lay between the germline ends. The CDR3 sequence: CSARSEGRTSYEQYF. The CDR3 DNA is TGCAGTGCTAGATCGGAGGGACGGACCTCCTACGAGCAGTACTTC.

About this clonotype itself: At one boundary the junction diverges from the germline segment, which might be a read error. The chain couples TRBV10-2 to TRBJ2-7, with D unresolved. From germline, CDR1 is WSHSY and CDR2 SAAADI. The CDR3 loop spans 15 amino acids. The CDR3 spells CASKATVADGHYFGF. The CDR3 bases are TGCGCCAGCAAGGCAACAGTTGCGGACGGGCACTACTTCGGGTTC.

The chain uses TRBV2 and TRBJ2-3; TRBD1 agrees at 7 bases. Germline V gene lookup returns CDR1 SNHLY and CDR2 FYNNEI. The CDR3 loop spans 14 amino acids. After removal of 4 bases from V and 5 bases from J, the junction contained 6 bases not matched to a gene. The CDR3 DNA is TGTGCCAGCAGTGCCGACAGGGTTGGAGATACGCAGTATTTT. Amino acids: CASSADRVGDTQYF.

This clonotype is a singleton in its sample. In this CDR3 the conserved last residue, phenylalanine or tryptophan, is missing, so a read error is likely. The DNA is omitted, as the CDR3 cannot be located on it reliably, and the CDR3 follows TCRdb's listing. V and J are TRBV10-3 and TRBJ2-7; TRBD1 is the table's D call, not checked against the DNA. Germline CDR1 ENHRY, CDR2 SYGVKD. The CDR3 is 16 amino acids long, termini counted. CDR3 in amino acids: CAISGTGQRSPLHFGN.

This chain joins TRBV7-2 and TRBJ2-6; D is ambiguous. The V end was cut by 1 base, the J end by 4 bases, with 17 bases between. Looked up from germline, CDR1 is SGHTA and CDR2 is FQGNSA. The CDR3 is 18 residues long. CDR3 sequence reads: CASSLVGSVSQGANVLTF. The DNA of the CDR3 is TGTGCCAGCAGCTTAGTAGGGTCAGTCTCTCAAGGGGCCAACGTCCTGACTTTC.

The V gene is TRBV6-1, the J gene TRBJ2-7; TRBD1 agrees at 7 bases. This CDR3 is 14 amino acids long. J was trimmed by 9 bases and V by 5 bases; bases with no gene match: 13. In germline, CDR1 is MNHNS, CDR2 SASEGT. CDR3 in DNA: TGTGCCAGCAGTCGGGTAGGACAGGCCTTTCGGCAGTACTTC. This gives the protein CASSRVGQAFRQYF.

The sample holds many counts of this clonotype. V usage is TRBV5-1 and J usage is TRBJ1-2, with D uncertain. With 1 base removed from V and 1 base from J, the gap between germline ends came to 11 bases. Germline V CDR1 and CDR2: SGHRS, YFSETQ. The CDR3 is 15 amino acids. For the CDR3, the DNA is TGCGCCAGCAGCTTGAGTTCCGGAATTAACTATGGCTACACCTTC. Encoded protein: CASSLSSGINYGYTF.

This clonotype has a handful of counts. CDR3 region: CASSLTRGEQFF. As DNA, the CDR3 is TGTGCCAGCAGCTTAACTCGGGGCGAGCAGTTCTTC. The V and J genes are TRBV7-9 and TRBJ2-1; D tentatively fits TRBD1 or TRBD2 (5 bases each). The CDR3 sequence is 12 residues long. Between the trimmed V and J ends, which lost 2 bases and 10 bases, there was a span of 9 bases. Germline V gene sequence: CDR1 SEHNR, CDR2 FQNEAQ (reference sequence).

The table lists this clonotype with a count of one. CDR3 protein: CASRSGISYEQYF. The CDR3 DNA sequence: TGTGCCAGCAGGTCAGGGATTTCCTACGAGCAGTACTTC. The chain carries TRBV12-3 or TRBV12-4 and TRBJ2-7; D is possibly TRBD1 (5 bases). V lost 6 bases, J lost 1 base, and 10 bases lay in between. The CDR3 loop spans 13 amino acids.

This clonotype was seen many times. CDR3 in amino acids: CASNGPGLGTEAFF. The DNA for the CDR3 is TGTGCCAGCAATGGCCCAGGGTTGGGCACTGAAGCTTTCTTT. The V call is TRBV6-6, the J call TRBJ1-1; perhaps TRBD1 as D (5 bases). This CDR3 has 14 residues. V was clipped by 7 bases and J by 4 bases, with 16 bases between them. Germline loops: CDR1 MNHNY, CDR2 SVGAGI (reference sequence).

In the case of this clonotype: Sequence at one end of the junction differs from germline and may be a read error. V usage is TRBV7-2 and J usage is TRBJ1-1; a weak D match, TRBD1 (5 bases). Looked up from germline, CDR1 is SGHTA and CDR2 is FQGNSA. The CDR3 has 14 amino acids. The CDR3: CASIVEVGDSEAFF. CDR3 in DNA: TGCGCCAGCATTGTCGAGGTTGGGGACTCTGAGGCTTTCTTT.

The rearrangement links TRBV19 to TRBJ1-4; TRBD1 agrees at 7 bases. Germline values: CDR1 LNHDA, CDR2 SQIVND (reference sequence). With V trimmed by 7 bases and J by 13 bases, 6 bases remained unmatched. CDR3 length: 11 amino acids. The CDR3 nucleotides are TGTGCCAGTAATGCCGGGACAGCACTGTTTTTT. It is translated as CASNAGTALFF.

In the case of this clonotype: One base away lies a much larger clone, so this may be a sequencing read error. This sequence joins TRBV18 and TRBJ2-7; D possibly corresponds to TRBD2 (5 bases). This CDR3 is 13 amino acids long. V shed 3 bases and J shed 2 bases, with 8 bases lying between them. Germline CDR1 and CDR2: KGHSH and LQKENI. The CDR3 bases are TGTGCCAGCTCACCCGGGAACGCCTACGAGCAGTACTTC. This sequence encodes CASSPGNAYEQYF.

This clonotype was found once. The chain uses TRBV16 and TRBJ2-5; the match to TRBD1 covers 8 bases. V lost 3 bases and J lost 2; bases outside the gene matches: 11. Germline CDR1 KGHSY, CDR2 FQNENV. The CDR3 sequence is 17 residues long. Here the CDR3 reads CASSHQGQGVRQETQYF. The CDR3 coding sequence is TGTGCCAGCAGCCACCAAGGACAGGGAGTGAGACAAGAGACCCAGTACTTC.

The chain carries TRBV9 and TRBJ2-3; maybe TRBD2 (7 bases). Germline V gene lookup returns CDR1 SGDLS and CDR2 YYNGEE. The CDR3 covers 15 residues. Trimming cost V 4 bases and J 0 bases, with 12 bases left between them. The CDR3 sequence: CASSSKGGSTDTQYF. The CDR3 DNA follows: TGTGCCAGCAGCTCTAAGGGGGGGAGCACAGATACGCAGTATTTT.

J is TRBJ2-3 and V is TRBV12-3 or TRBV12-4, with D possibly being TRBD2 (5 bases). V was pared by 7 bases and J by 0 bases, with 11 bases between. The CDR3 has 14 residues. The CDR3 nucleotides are TGTGCCAGCACGGGGAGCCCTAGCACAGATACGCAGTATTTT. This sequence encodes CASTGSPSTDTQYF.